This is a list of T cell receptor beta chains from one sample in a study of T-cell reconstitution after alpha-beta-depleted transplantation in children. TCRdb used MiXCR to reprocess the PCR reads, holding one entry per CDR3 protein. The repertoire holds 500,000 or so distinct CDR3 sequences, with around a third as singletons. The specimen comprised PBMCs from the stem cell graft donor, sampled from the stem cell graft. The origin of the receptors is a human donor who donated a stem cell graft to a child with aplastic anemia. The CDR3 runs from the conserved cysteine through the conserved F or W. D genes are given only for firm matches.

V: TRBV5-1
J: TRBJ1-2
D: TRBD1
CDR3: CASSSSSTGMGGYTF

V: TRBV29-1
J: TRBJ2-7
D: TRBD2
CDR3: CSVELAGVSYEQYF

V: TRBV2
J: TRBJ2-3
D: -
CDR3: CASSRQGESSGSPTSFRYF

V: TRBV13
J: TRBJ2-5
D: -
CDR3: CASSLGTDLQETQYF

V: TRBV29-1
J: TRBJ2-1
D: -
CDR3: CSFRPGLTYNEQFF

V: TRBV20-1
J: TRBJ2-3
D: -
CDR3: CSASDGQVPDTQYF

V: TRBV29-1
J: TRBJ2-2
D: TRBD1
CDR3: CSVGQGLAGELFF

V: TRBV3-1
J: TRBJ1-2
D: TRBD1
CDR3: CASSQDLGTGRNYGYTF

V: TRBV12-3/TRBV12-4
J: TRBJ1-1
D: -
CDR3: CASSLASRVDSQEYEAFF

V: TRBV7-9
J: TRBJ1-1
D: -
CDR3: CASSFQDAEAFF

V: TRBV27
J: TRBJ1-6
D: -
CDR3: CASSWDGKNSPLHF

V: TRBV4-3
J: TRBJ1-1
D: -
CDR3: CASSQEAAGESDEAFF

V: TRBV6-1
J: TRBJ1-6
D: -
CDR3: CASSPLTGTDFNSPLHF

V: TRBV28
J: TRBJ1-4
D: -
CDR3: CASSAFEKLFF

V: TRBV9
J: TRBJ1-2
D: -
CDR3: CASSVGGSGGNGYTF

V: TRBV27
J: TRBJ1-6
D: -
CDR3: CASSLSLKNSPLHF

V: TRBV29-1
J: TRBJ1-1
D: TRBD1
CDR3: CSVGQGTGIIGEAFF